The source of this T cell receptor (beta chain) is a study of T cell clonality in common variable immunodeficiency. Most patients and controls had Caucasian heritage. Clones were sequenced by immunoSEQ multiplex PCR, and TCRdb holds only the in-frame ones, with some missing. The specimen has about 52,000 clones, none found just once. Ten or more counts support this clone. Coverage ceases 3 residues before the CDR3 finishes, and the germline J gene fills in the end. V was pared by 0 bases and J by 2 bases, with 8 bases between. Looked up from germline, CDR1 is SGHDT and CDR2 is YYEEEE. The CDR3 loop spans 14 amino acids.

The sequence derives from a person aged 18 to 70 in good health. Material: peripheral blood mononuclear cells. The genes are TRBV5-6 and TRBJ1-1; D gene ambiguous. The covered CDR3 bases are TGTGCCAGCAGCTTGGTACAGAGAAACACTGAA. Translation: CASSLVQRNTE. The full CDR3 protein is CASSLVQRNTEAFF.